The 20 T cell receptor beta chains below were found in one sample sequenced in a study of cytomegalovirus exposure and HLA in healthy donors. The table came from immunoSEQ multiplex PCR; TCRdb's copy has only in-frame clones and leaves some out. This sample carries approximately 180,000 clones, around nine tenths of them seen once, and the ten largest clones take 2% to 3%. Sample: PBMCs. The receptors shown here come from a man aged 18 to 29 in good health and CMV-seropositive.

A single count supports this clone. The J gene is TRBJ1-1, the V gene TRBV6-5; D possibly corresponds to TRBD1 (5 bases). The CDR3 sequence is 14 residues long. V was pared by 3 bases and J by 1 base, with 9 bases between. Looked up from germline, CDR1 is MNHEY and CDR2 is SVGAGI. Here the CDR3 reads CASSYQGTNTEAFF. As DNA, the CDR3 is TGTGCCAGCAGTTATCAGGGCACGAACACTGAAGCTTTCTTT.

This clone was detected only once. The chain joins TRBV7-9 to TRBJ1-2; D is uncertain. The V end was cut by 5 bases, the J end by 1 base, with 8 bases between. Germline CDR1 SEHNR, CDR2 FQNEAQ (reference sequence). This CDR3 has 13 residues. CDR3 DNA sequence: TGTGCCAGCAGCATAGACATTAACTATGGCTACACCTTC. Translation gives CASSIDINYGYTF.

The chain couples TRBV2 to TRBJ2-2; 10 bases match TRBD1. V was clipped by 9 bases and J by 3 bases; unmatched bases: 4. The CDR3 is made up of 14 amino acids. Per germline, CDR1 SNHLY and CDR2 FYNNEI. CDR3 amino acids: CARDRGDYTGELFF. CDR3 nucleotide sequence: TGTGCCAGGGACAGGGGGGACTACACCGGGGAGCTGTTTTTT.

CDR3 sequence: CASSERGGWGQGFQPQHF. As DNA, the CDR3 is TGTGCCAGCAGTGAACGGGGAGGGTGGGGACAGGGTTTTCAGCCCCAGCATTTT. V usage is TRBV6-1 and J usage is TRBJ1-5, with TRBD1 matching 9 bases. The CDR3 is 18 residues long. V was clipped by 2 bases and J by 6 bases; unmatched bases: 14. The germline V gene has CDR1 MNHNS and CDR2 SASEGT.

V gene TRBV27 combines with J gene TRBJ1-5; weak D call: TRBD1 (5 bases). Deletions cut 3 bases from V and 0 bases from J, with 9 bases between. The germline V gene encodes CDR1 MNHEY and CDR2 SMNVEV (reference sequence). The length of the CDR3 is 15 residues. The CDR3 reads CASSFVRGSNQPQHF. DNA of the CDR3: TGTGCCAGCAGTTTTGTTAGGGGTAGCAATCAGCCCCAGCATTTT.

V usage is TRBV19 and J usage is TRBJ1-1; D not resolved. This CDR3 is 14 amino acids long. V dropped 10 bases and J dropped 1 base, with 16 bases sitting between them. CDR1 and CDR2 from the germline V gene are LNHDA and SQIVND (reference sequence). The CDR3 DNA reads TGTGCCACCTCACGCGGGCAGGCGAACACTGAAGCTTTCTTT. Its translation is CATSRGQANTEAFF.

This clone came up many times. The chain couples TRBV6-4 to TRBJ2-3; 8 bases fit TRBD2. CDR1 and CDR2 from the germline V gene are MRHNA and SNTAGT. V shed 2 bases and J 4 bases; nucleotides not matched to a gene: 5. The CDR3 length is 15 residues. The CDR3 DNA is TGTGCCAGCAGTGACGGGGCGGGAGGAGCAGATACGCAGTATTTT. Translating it yields CASSDGAGGADTQYF.

The chain links TRBV6-5 to TRBJ1-2; D may be TRBD1 (5 bases). The CDR3 is 14 residues long. Germline CDR1 reads MNHEY; CDR2 reads SVGAGI. V was shortened by 2 bases and J by 9 bases, with 16 bases between the two germline ends. The CDR3 coding sequence is TGTGCCAGCAGTTACGGGACGTACGGGAGACGCTACACCTTC. This codes for CASSYGTYGRRYTF.

The J gene is TRBJ2-7, the V gene TRBV2, with TRBD1 identical over 8 bases. Germline CDR1 SNHLY, CDR2 FYNNEI. Trimming removed 6 bases from V and 5 bases from J; junction bases left unmatched: 12. The CDR3 is 15 residues long. The chain's CDR3 is CASSLEGQGFHEQYF. The DNA of the CDR3 is TGTGCCAGCAGCCTGGAAGGACAGGGCTTCCACGAGCAGTACTTC.

As to this clone: The sample holds other DNA sequences that translate to the same CDR3. V is TRBV4-3 and J is TRBJ2-7; tentatively, D is TRBD2 (5 bases). This CDR3 is built from 14 residues. The germline CDR1 and CDR2 sequences are LGHNA and YSLEER. Trimming pared 0 bases from V and 3 bases from J, leaving 9 bases between. The CDR3 DNA follows: TGCGCCAGCAGCCAAGATCGAGGGTTCTACGAGCAGTACTTC. Amino acid sequence: CASSQDRGFYEQYF.

Only one count was recorded for this clone. The chain employs TRBV2 and TRBJ1-1, with TRBD1 as a possible D gene (6 bases). This CDR3 region has 16 residues. V was trimmed by 7 bases and J by 6 bases, leaving 24 bases between them. Looked up from germline, CDR1 is SNHLY and CDR2 is FYNNEI. The CDR3 reads CASTLWVSGGAAEAFF. In DNA, the CDR3 is TGTGCCAGCACTCTTTGGGTCTCGGGGGGCGCCGCTGAAGCTTTCTTT.

The chain links TRBV30 to TRBJ2-3, with TRBD1 as a possible D gene (5 bases). Germline values: CDR1 GTSNPN, CDR2 SVGIG (reference sequence). This CDR3 is built from 12 residues. The V end lost 1 base, the J end lost 6 bases, and 8 bases lay between the germline ends. The CDR3 coding sequence is TGTGCCTGGAGTGGGGGCCCGGATACGCAGTATTTT. Protein sequence: CAWSGGPDTQYF.

The V and J genes are TRBV7-8 and TRBJ2-1; D gene unclear. CDR1 and CDR2 (germline): SGHVS, FQNEAQ. V was trimmed by 4 bases and J by 8 bases, leaving 6 bases between them. This CDR3 has 11 residues. The CDR3 sequence is CASSSSHEQFF. CDR3 in DNA: TGTGCCAGCAGCTCGAGCCATGAGCAGTTCTTC.

The chain couples TRBV6-5 to TRBJ1-5; unclear D gene. The ends were cut back, 2 bases at V and 2 bases at J, with 4 bases in the middle. CDR1 is MNHEY, CDR2 SVGAGI, per germline. CDR3 length: 13 amino acids. The DNA for the CDR3 is TGTGCCAGCAGTTACCGGGGCAATCAGCCCCAGCATTTT. It specifies CASSYRGNQPQHF.

CDR3 in amino acids: CSVLPGHAGYGYTF. CDR3 nucleotides: TGCAGCGTCCTCCCGGGACACGCAGGCTATGGCTACACCTTC. The chain uses TRBV29-1 and TRBJ1-2; D might be TRBD1 (6 bases). Trimming pared 6 bases from V and 4 bases from J, leaving 18 bases between. Germline CDR1 reads SQVTM; CDR2 reads ANQGSEA. This CDR3 is built from 14 residues.

The V call is TRBV4-2, the J call TRBJ2-3; D possibly corresponds to TRBD2 (6 bases). Germline-derived CDR1 and CDR2 are LGHNA and YNFKEQ. V lost 0 bases, J lost 1 base, and 11 bases lay in between. The CDR3 runs 16 residues. The CDR3 here is CASSQDFGGGTDTQYF. The CDR3 DNA reads as TGTGCCAGCAGCCAAGATTTCGGCGGGGGCACAGATACGCAGTATTTT.

The V gene is TRBV25-1, the J gene TRBJ1-1; 7 positions match TRBD1. This CDR3 is 16 amino acids long. Germline CDR1 and CDR2: MGHDK and SYGVNS. V gave up 1 base and J gave up 0 bases; unmatched junction bases: 5. The CDR3 nucleotides are TGTGCCAGCAGTGAATTAGGGGGCGGGATGAACACTGAAGCTTTCTTT. Its protein is CASSELGGGMNTEAFF. Looking up the rest from reference TRBV25-1 and TRBJ1-1 gives the full variable domain: EADIYQTPRYLVIGTGKKITLECSQTMGHDKMYWYQQDPGMELHLIHYSYGVNSTEKGDLSSESTVSRIRTEHFPLTLESARPSHTSQYLCASSELGGGMNTEAFFGQGTRLTVV.

V gene TRBV4-3 combines with J gene TRBJ2-7, with TRBD1 identical over 10 bases. The CDR3 is 17 residues long. Unmatched junction bases numbered 14, after V lost 0 bases and J lost 9 bases. Germline CDR1 and CDR2: LGHNA and YSLEER. Here the CDR3 reads CASSQEIAGQGRSGQYF. CDR3 in DNA: TGCGCCAGCAGCCAAGAGATCGCGGGACAGGGGAGATCAGGGCAGTACTTC.

The chain uses TRBV9 and TRBJ2-7; weak D call: TRBD2 (7 bases). V gave up 4 bases and J gave up 0 bases, with 14 bases separating them. This CDR3 spans 15 amino acids. Germline values: CDR1 SGDLS, CDR2 YYNGEE. The CDR3 sequence is CASSLEGGSSYEQYF. The CDR3 DNA is TGTGCCAGCAGCCTTGAGGGGGGGAGCTCCTACGAGCAGTACTTC.

The chain links TRBV9 to TRBJ1-6, with D uncertain. Trimming removed 2 bases at V and 7 bases at J, with 10 bases between. The germline gives CDR1 SGDLS, CDR2 YYNGEE. The CDR3 has 14 amino acids. The CDR3 coding sequence is TGTGCCAGCAGCGTGGACTTCCGGAATTCACCCCTCCACTTT. Amino acids: CASSVDFRNSPLHF. The full variable domain, in which reference TRBV9 and TRBJ1-6 provide the parts outside the CDR3, is DSGVTQTPKHLITATGQRVTLRCSPRSGDLSVYWYQQSLDQGLQFLIQYYNGEERAKGNILERFSAQQFPDLHSELNLSSLELGDSALYFCASSVDFRNSPLHFGNGTRLTVT.